Presented here are 16 T cell receptor beta chains from one specimen sequenced in a study of T cells in women clearing cervical HPV infection. Profiling relied on immunoSEQ multiplex PCR, and the TCRdb table lists in-frame clones only, not all of them. Reported are fewer than 40,000 clones; the ten largest clones contain 6.6%. Sample: blood buffy coat. The receptors were gathered from a woman between 18 and 69 years old with a cervical HPV16 infection that either progressed to CIN3+ or cleared (not recorded which).

On this clone: The read ends 3 residues shy of where the CDR3 ends; the end is completed using the germline J gene. The chain has TRBV4-1 and TRBJ1-6; D remains ambiguous. V lost 2 bases and J 10 bases, leaving 18 bases between the germline ends. Looked up from germline, CDR1 is MGHRA and CDR2 is YSYEKL. The CDR3 extends over 16 amino acids. The CDR3: CASSQSTEQKLSPLHF. CDR3 DNA, as far as it was read: TGCGCCAGCAGCCAATCCACGGAACAGAAACTCTCACCC.

To note about this clone: Read data end 3 residues before the CDR3 end; the end is taken from the germline J gene. The rearrangement joins TRBV11-2 to TRBJ2-1, with TRBD2 matching 7 bases. This CDR3 comprises 14 residues. The J segment lost 8 bases and the V segment lost 6 bases, leaving 10 bases of the junction unmatched. Germline assignment: CDR1 SGHAT and CDR2 FQNNGV. CDR3 sequence: CASRALRGWDEQFF. The DNA read from the CDR3 is TGTGCCAGCAGAGCTTTGCGGGGGTGGGATGAG.

A word on this clone: The read halts 3 residues ahead of the CDR3 end, with the missing end drawn from the germline J gene. The V and J genes are TRBV7-9 and TRBJ2-7, with D perhaps matching TRBD1 (6 bases). The CDR3 runs to 13 residues. Per the germline V gene, CDR1 is SEHNR and CDR2 is FQNEAQ (reference sequence). V lost 4 bases, J lost 3 bases, and 10 bases lay in between. Partial CDR3 DNA: TGTGCCAGCAGCTGGAAACAGGGCTACGAG. As protein: CASSWKQGYE. The whole CDR3 region reads CASSWKQGYEQYF. The full variable domain, with the rest looked up from reference TRBV7-9 and TRBJ2-7, is DTGVSQNPRHKITKRGQNVTFRCDPISEHNRLYWYRQTLGQGPEFLTYFQNEAQLEKSRLLSDRFSAERPKGSFSTLEIQRTEQGDSAMYLCASSWKQGYEQYFGPGTRLTVT.

Of note for this clone: The sequenced fragment ends 3 residues before the CDR3 boundary, so the rest is inferred from the germline J gene. The chain joins TRBV19 to TRBJ2-1; no reliable D call. The germline V gene encodes CDR1 LNHDA and CDR2 SQIVND (reference sequence). This CDR3 contains 13 residues. V was trimmed by 0 bases and J by 8 bases, leaving 8 bases between them. CDR3 sequence: CASSIDRWDEQFF. The DNA read from the CDR3 is TGTGCCAGTAGTATAGACAGGTGGGATGAG.

In regard to this clone: The observed sequence ends 3 residues before the CDR3 terminus, with the missing tail filled in from the germline J gene. Within the sample, other DNA sequences also encode this same CDR3. V usage is TRBV7-9 and J usage is TRBJ2-3; weak D call: TRBD2 (5 bases). V was cut by 4 bases and J by 4 bases, with 9 bases left in between. The CDR3 sequence is 13 residues long. CDR1 SEHNR and CDR2 FQNEAQ come from the germline V gene (reference sequence). The CDR3: CASSSRGPDTQYF. CDR3 bases read: TGTGCCAGCAGCTCCCGCGGGCCAGATACG.

In regard to this clone: The read is 3 residues too short to cover the CDR3 end, so that end is filled in from the germline J gene. The chain combines TRBV12-3 or TRBV12-4 with TRBJ1-4, with a tentative D call TRBD1 (5 bases). The CDR3 is 14 residues long. Trimming removed 5 bases from V and 7 bases from J, with 14 bases in between. The chain's CDR3 is CASSPRARSEKLFF. CDR3 DNA (partial): TGTGCCAGCAGTCCCAGGGCGAGGAGTGAAAAA.

Concerning this clone itself: The read ends 3 residues early relative to the CDR3; the germline J gene fills the gap. The V and J genes are TRBV6-4 and TRBJ2-1; TRBD2 matches at 12 bases. CDR3 size: 15 residues. In germline, CDR1 is MRHNA, CDR2 SNTAGT. The junction had 9 bases not matched to a gene; V was cut back by 6 bases and J by 9 bases. The CDR3 protein is CASRPLAGGFGEQFF. The CDR3 DNA, read in part, is TGTGCCAGCAGACCACTAGCGGGGGGCTTCGGTGAG.

With respect to this clone: Sequencing ends 3 residues short of the CDR3 end; the germline J gene provides the rest. V usage is TRBV5-1 and J usage is TRBJ1-1; a possible D gene is TRBD1 (5 bases). Germline values: CDR1 SGHRS, CDR2 YFSETQ. The CDR3 consists of 13 residues. V was cut by 4 bases and J by 0 bases, with 7 bases left in between. The DNA read from the CDR3 is TGCGCCAGCAGCCTGACAGTGAACACTGAA. Translation: CASSLTVNTE. The whole CDR3 region reads CASSLTVNTEAFF.

About this clone: From the germline J gene comes the end of the CDR3, since the read stops 3 residues before it. V usage is TRBV19 and J usage is TRBJ1-5; no clear D gene. CDR3 length: 14 residues. CDR1 is LNHDA, CDR2 SQIVND, per germline (reference sequence). Trimming left V 5 bases short and J 9 bases short, with 17 bases between. The part of the CDR3 DNA that was read is TGTGCCAGTAGTTTGGTACTGACAAATACGCCC. Translating gives CASSLVLTNTP. The complete CDR3 protein is CASSLVLTNTPQHF.

As for this clone: With the read ending 3 residues before the CDR3 end, the germline J gene is used to fill in that end. The V and J genes are TRBV20-1 and TRBJ2-1; 7 bases are shared with TRBD2. The ends lost 6 bases at V and 6 bases at J; junction bases unmatched: 17. This CDR3 has 16 amino acids. In germline, CDR1 is DFQATT, CDR2 SNEGSKA (reference sequence). CDR3 protein: CSARTGFSGVGNEQFF. The CDR3 DNA, read in part, is TGCAGTGCCCGAACGGGCTTCAGCGGGGTGGGCAATGAG.

Points on this clone: The sequence runs out 3 residues before the end of the CDR3; the remainder is reconstructed from the germline J gene. The chain combines TRBV12-3 or TRBV12-4 with TRBJ2-5; 10 bases align to TRBD2. Unmatched junction bases numbered 5, after V lost 5 bases and J lost 2 bases. The CDR3 runs to 15 residues. Incomplete CDR3 DNA: TGTGCCAGCAGTGAACTAGCGGGGAGACAAGAGACC. Translation: CASSELAGRQET. The full CDR3 reads CASSELAGRQETQYF.

Concerning this clone: With the read ending 3 residues before the CDR3 end, the germline J gene is used to fill in that end. The chain couples TRBV20-1 to TRBJ1-5; D might be TRBD1 (5 bases). V was pared by 2 bases and J by 0 bases, with 14 bases between. Germline CDR1 and CDR2: DFQATT and SNEGSKA (reference sequence). This CDR3 contains 16 residues. CDR3 bases read: TGCAGTGCTAGAAGGGGTTCGTCCGATAGCAATCAGCCC. Translating it yields CSARRGSSDSNQP. The whole CDR3 sequence is CSARRGSSDSNQPQHF.

The CDR3 protein is CASSQSDTGAKNIQYF. The sequenced part of the CDR3 DNA is TGCGCCAGCAGTCAATCGGACACAGGGGCCAAAAACATT. The chain uses TRBV23-1 and TRBJ2-4, with a possible D match to TRBD1 (6 bases). From the germline J gene comes the end of the CDR3, since the read stops 3 residues before it. TRBV23-1 is treated as an ORF (open reading frame) with a function not yet certain. CDR3 length equals 16 residues. Trimming removed 0 bases at V and 1 base at J, with 10 bases between.

Remarks on this clone: The sequence runs out 3 residues before the end of the CDR3; the remainder is reconstructed from the germline J gene. This chain connects TRBV5-4 to TRBJ1-2; weak D call: TRBD1 (5 bases). This CDR3 comprises 13 residues. Germline lookup yields CDR1 SGHNT and CDR2 YYREEE (reference sequence). V was clipped by 4 bases and J by 4 bases, with 11 bases between them. CDR3 DNA (partial): TGTGCCAGCAGCACCGACAGCCTCTATGGC. It translates to CASSTDSLYG. The full CDR3 sequence reads CASSTDSLYGYTF. Drawing the rest from reference TRBV5-4 and TRBJ1-2, the complete variable domain is ETGVTQSPTHLIKTRGQQVTLRCSSQSGHNTVSWYQQALGQGPQFIFQYYREEENGRGNFPPRFSGLQFPNYSSELNVNALELDDSALYLCASSTDSLYGYTFGSGTRLTVV.

Remarks on this clone: The CDR3 end lies 3 residues beyond the end of the read and is filled in from the germline J gene. The chain has TRBV9 and TRBJ2-3, with 13 bases matching TRBD2. This CDR3 is built from 16 residues. J was trimmed by 5 bases and V by 3 bases; bases with no gene match: 6. Germline-derived CDR1 and CDR2 are SGDLS and YYNGEE. This CDR3 reads CASSGGTSGVVDTQYF. The sequenced CDR3 bases are TGTGCCAGCAGCGGTGGGACTAGCGGGGTGGTAGATACG.

In regard to this clone: Read sequence stops 3 residues before the CDR3 end, and the germline J gene provides the missing end. This chain uses TRBV15 with TRBJ1-2, with 7 bases identical to TRBD1. Germline V gene lookup returns CDR1 LNHNV and CDR2 YYDKDF (reference sequence). This CDR3 is built from 15 residues. Trimming took 1 base from V and 4 from J; bases not matched to a gene: 6. The part of the CDR3 DNA that was read is TGTGCCACCAGCAGAGTAGTAGACAGGGCCTATGGC. This codes for CATSRVVDRAYG. The whole CDR3 protein reads CATSRVVDRAYGYTF. Looking up the rest from reference TRBV15 and TRBJ1-2 gives the full variable domain: DAMVIQNPRYQVTQFGKPVTLSCSQTLNHNVMYWYQQKSSQAPKLLFHYYDKDFNNEADTPDNFQSRRPNTSFCFLDIRSPGLGDTAMYLCATSRVVDRAYGYTFGSGTRLTVV.